The 30 T cell receptor beta chains presented below share a single source sample, sequenced in a study of beta chain features in type 1 diabetes. Sequencing targeted expressed TCRB transcripts, as all isolated RNA had been reverse transcribed. Sequencing was performed with immunoSEQ multiplex PCR; in TCRdb, only in-frame clones are kept and a portion is missing. The sample has 300,000 to 450,000 clones, roughly an eighth seen once. Sequences were obtained from naive CD4+ T cells from blood. The receptor set was obtained from a man younger than 35 in good health.

This clone was counted only a few times. The chain recombines TRBV7-9 with TRBJ2-7, with D possibly matching TRBD2 (6 bases). Germline lookup yields CDR1 SEHNR and CDR2 FQNEAQ (reference sequence). Trimming took 5 bases from V and 0 from J, leaving 11 bases between them. This CDR3 comprises 14 residues. The DNA for the CDR3 is TGTGCCAGCAGCCCGACTAGTCGCTCCTACGAGCAGTACTTC. Its protein is CASSPTSRSYEQYF.

This clone was seen a handful of times. Other DNA variants within this sample encode the same CDR3. This chain connects TRBV19 to TRBJ2-5; D remains ambiguous. The V end was cut by 4 bases, the J end by 4 bases, with 4 bases between. The CDR3 is 11 residues long. Germline CDR1 LNHDA, CDR2 SQIVND (reference sequence). CDR3 protein: CASSTGETQYF. The CDR3 DNA follows: TGTGCCAGTAGTACCGGAGAGACCCAGTACTTC.

There are many counts of this clone. The chain carries TRBV7-2 and TRBJ2-6; no definite D call. The CDR3 consists of 13 residues. CDR1 SGHTA and CDR2 FQGNSA come from the germline V gene. The V and J ends lost 2 bases and 3 bases respectively, with 2 bases between them. The CDR3 coding sequence is TGTGCCAGCAGCTTATATGGGGCCAACGTCCTGACTTTC. Protein product: CASSLYGANVLTF.

The J gene is TRBJ2-2, the V gene TRBV18, with D perhaps TRBD1 (5 bases). Germline CDR1 and CDR2: KGHSH and LQKENI. Trimming took off 1 base at V and 2 bases at J, with 11 bases between the two ends. The CDR3 is made up of 16 amino acids. CDR3 loop: CASSPRGQGNTGELFF. The CDR3 coding sequence is TGTGCCAGCTCACCACGCGGCCAGGGAAACACCGGGGAGCTGTTTTTT.

This clone was picked up a small number of times. The genes are TRBV30 and TRBJ2-3; D possibly corresponds to TRBD2 (5 bases). The CDR3 contains 14 residues. The germline gives CDR1 GTSNPN, CDR2 SVGIG (reference sequence). V was pared by 0 bases and J by 5 bases, with 12 bases between. This chain's CDR3 is CAWSVLLEGDTQYF. For the CDR3, the DNA is TGTGCCTGGAGTGTACTCCTAGAGGGAGATACGCAGTATTTT.

This clone was found a few times. The chain recombines TRBV9 with TRBJ2-5; TRBD2 agrees at 8 bases. Looked up from germline, CDR1 is SGDLS and CDR2 is YYNGEE. V dropped 3 bases and J dropped 4; count of bases not matched to a gene: 11. This CDR3 spans 16 amino acids. The chain's CDR3 is CASSAREGHRGETQYF. The CDR3 DNA reads TGTGCCAGCAGCGCCCGGGAGGGCCATCGTGGAGAGACCCAGTACTTC.

The chain links TRBV6-1 to TRBJ1-2, with a possible D match to TRBD1 (6 bases). The CDR3 is 12 amino acids. Germline loops: CDR1 MNHNS, CDR2 SASEGT. V lost 6 bases and J lost 5, with 10 bases in between. The CDR3 bases are TGTGCCAGCAGCCAAACAGGGTATGGCTACACCTTC. Residues: CASSQTGYGYTF.

This clone came up a few times. The chain recombines TRBV30 with TRBJ2-2, with 7 bases that match TRBD2. The trim removed 2 bases at V and 4 bases at J, leaving 4 bases unmatched. Germline V gene sequence: CDR1 GTSNPN, CDR2 SVGIG (reference sequence). CDR3 size: 14 residues. CDR3 sequence (DNA): TGTGCCTGGAGTAAACTAGCGATCACCGGGGAGCTGTTTTTT. The encoded protein is CAWSKLAITGELFF.

This clone was counted between two and nine times. The chain is built from TRBV5-6 and TRBJ1-5, with 7 bases lining up with TRBD1. There are 15 residues in the CDR3. Germline-derived CDR1 and CDR2 are SGHDT and YYEEEE. Losses at the gene ends were 0 bases for V and 5 bases for J; bases not matched to a gene: 5. CDR3 loop: CASSLVGGRDQPQHF. DNA for the CDR3: TGTGCCAGCAGCTTGGTAGGGGGCAGGGATCAGCCCCAGCATTTT.

This clone was seen a few times. CDR3 DNA sequence: TGTGCCTGGAGTGCCAGACCCGTCCCAGGCGGGGAGACCCAGTACTTC. Its translation: CAWSARPVPGGETQYF. The V and J genes are TRBV30 and TRBJ2-5, with D tentatively TRBD2 (5 bases). Deletions cut 1 base from V and 5 bases from J, with 20 bases between. The CDR3 extends over 16 amino acids. Germline V CDR1 and CDR2: GTSNPN, SVGIG (reference sequence).

This chain connects TRBV10-3 to TRBJ2-3; TRBD2 agrees at 12 bases. The CDR3 is 15 amino acids. The junction had 4 bases not matched to a gene; V was cut back by 5 bases and J by 4 bases. Germline CDR1 reads ENHRY; CDR2 reads SYGVKD. This CDR3 is CAISTSSGRADTQYF. The CDR3 nucleotides read TGTGCCATCAGTACATCTAGCGGGAGGGCAGATACGCAGTATTTT.

The chain is built from TRBV4-2 and TRBJ1-1, with a weak D call TRBD1 (5 bases). This CDR3 is built from 15 residues. The germline V gene encodes CDR1 LGHNA and CDR2 YNFKEQ. V was pared by 3 bases and J by 3 bases, with 14 bases between. The CDR3 region is CASSQDLRVYTEAFF. CDR3 coding DNA: TGTGCCAGCAGCCAGGACCTCAGGGTCTACACTGAAGCTTTCTTT.

The table lists this clone with a few counts. This chain links TRBV21-1 with TRBJ1-1; the D call of TRBD1 is as the table states it, not checked on the DNA. TRBV21-1 is a recognized pseudogene. The CDR3 covers 12 residues. This CDR3 is CASTNRETEAFF. The CDR3 DNA is TGTGCCAGTACCAACAGGGAAACTGAAGCTTTCTTT.

This clone was found a few times. The V call is TRBV28, the J call TRBJ2-5, with D possibly TRBD2 on 6 matching bases. The CDR3 covers 12 residues. Germline loops: CDR1 MDHEN, CDR2 SYDVKM. V was clipped by 10 bases and J by 5 bases, with 14 bases between them. As DNA, the CDR3 is TGTGCCACCACACGACTAGGCGAGACCCAGTACTTC. It encodes CATTRLGETQYF.

The gene calls are TRBV9 and TRBJ2-7; the match to TRBD1 covers 10 bases. This CDR3 has 15 amino acids. Germline CDR1 SGDLS, CDR2 YYNGEE. J lost 5 bases, V lost 0 bases, and 5 bases had no gene match. CDR3 loop: CASSVGGTGVHEQYF. The CDR3 DNA reads as TGTGCCAGCAGCGTAGGAGGGACAGGGGTACACGAGCAGTACTTC.

V gene TRBV7-3 combines with J gene TRBJ2-3; a possible D gene is TRBD2 (5 bases). Germline values: CDR1 SGHTA, CDR2 FQGTGA. V was shortened by 4 bases and J by 1 base, with 9 bases between the two germline ends. This CDR3 has 14 amino acids. The CDR3 loop is CASSSRTGTDTQYF. The DNA for the CDR3 is TGTGCCAGCAGCTCCCGGACTGGCACAGATACGCAGTATTTT.

The V and J genes are TRBV28 and TRBJ2-5; 9 bases are a match to TRBD1. Germline values: CDR1 MDHEN, CDR2 SYDVKM. The trim removed 5 bases at V and 4 bases at J, leaving 5 bases unmatched. This CDR3 is built from 14 residues. The CDR3 nucleotides are TGTGCCAGCAGTCCACGACAGGGGGGAGAGACCCAGTACTTC. Residues: CASSPRQGGETQYF.

The rearrangement joins TRBV4-2 to TRBJ2-1; D is perhaps TRBD2 (7 bases). Trimming left V 2 bases short and J 2 bases short, with 19 bases between. This CDR3 has 18 residues. Germline V gene lookup returns CDR1 LGHNA and CDR2 YNFKEQ. CDR3 nucleotides: TGTGCCAGCAGCCAAAACCTCTGGCGGGGGCTTACCTACAATGAGCAGTTCTTC. Its translation is CASSQNLWRGLTYNEQFF.

This clone appeared a few times. The chain employs TRBV19 and TRBJ2-5; TRBD1 matches at 8 bases. Germline V lookup: CDR1 LNHDA, CDR2 SQIVND (reference sequence). Losses at the gene ends were 6 bases for V and 2 bases for J; bases not matched to a gene: 5. The CDR3 loop spans 14 amino acids. The CDR3 bases are TGTGCCAGTAGACTGACAGGGGAGCAAGAGACCCAGTACTTC. Protein sequence: CASRLTGEQETQYF.

The sample holds one count of this clone. The chain links TRBV19 to TRBJ2-7; no reliable D call. The length of the CDR3 is 11 residues. In germline, CDR1 is LNHDA, CDR2 SQIVND (reference sequence). The V and J ends lost 5 bases and 5 bases respectively, with 7 bases between them. The CDR3 loop is CASSQRDEQYF. The CDR3 DNA reads TGTGCCAGTAGTCAACGAGACGAGCAGTACTTC.

For this clone: Relative to the germline gene, one junction end is altered; a read error may explain this. The same CDR3 arises from other DNA sequences in this sample as well. The V and J genes are TRBV7-9 and TRBJ2-3, with 7 bases matching TRBD1. Germline loops: CDR1 SEHNR, CDR2 FQNEAQ (reference sequence). The CDR3 is 14 residues long. CDR3 nucleotide sequence: TGTGCCAGCAGCTCGACAGGGATCACAGATACCCAGTATTTT. Protein: CASSSTGITDTQYF.

This clone was recorded a few times. The chain carries TRBV7-9 and TRBJ2-3; 10 nucleotides agree with TRBD1. J was trimmed by 6 bases and V by 4 bases; bases with no gene match: 13. The germline gives CDR1 SEHNR, CDR2 FQNEAQ (reference sequence). This CDR3 has 17 amino acids. CDR3 DNA sequence: TGTGCCAGCAGCTCAAGGGGGGGACAGGGGATTTCGGATACGCAGTATTTT. This encodes CASSSRGGQGISDTQYF. Filled out from reference TRBV7-9 and TRBJ2-3, the complete variable domain reads DTGVSQNPRHKITKRGQNVTFRCDPISEHNRLYWYRQTLGQGPEFLTYFQNEAQLEKSRLLSDRFSAERPKGSFSTLEIQRTEQGDSAMYLCASSSRGGQGISDTQYFGPGTRLTVL.

This clone was recorded a few times. The rearrangement joins TRBV5-5 to TRBJ1-4; D is perhaps TRBD1 (5 bases). Trimming removed 1 base from V and 5 bases from J, with 9 bases in between. The CDR3 extends over 14 amino acids. CDR1 and CDR2 from the germline V gene are SGHKS and YYEKEE (reference sequence). DNA of the CDR3: TGTGCCAGCAGCTTGTTACAGGAAAATGAAAAACTGTTTTTT. It encodes CASSLLQENEKLFF. The variable domain in full, completed from reference TRBV5-5 and TRBJ1-4, reads DAGVTQSPTHLIKTRGQQVTLRCSPISGHKSVSWYQQVLGQGPQFIFQYYEKEERGRGNFPDRFSARQFPNYSSELNVNALLLGDSALYLCASSLLQENEKLFFGSGTQLSVL.

There are a few counts of this clone. V gene TRBV25-1 combines with J gene TRBJ1-2, with TRBD1 identical over 7 bases. The length of the CDR3 is 15 residues. Unmatched junction bases numbered 4, after V lost 3 bases and J lost 0 bases. From germline, CDR1 is MGHDK and CDR2 SYGVNS. CDR3 sequence reads: CASSDSDRSNYGYTF. CDR3 in DNA: TGTGCCAGCAGTGATTCGGACAGGTCTAACTATGGCTACACCTTC.

V is TRBV11-3 and J is TRBJ1-1; perhaps TRBD1 as D (5 bases). In germline, CDR1 is SGHNT, CDR2 YENEEA. V shed 5 bases and J shed 0 bases, with 16 bases lying between them. The CDR3 sequence is 16 residues long. In nucleotides, the CDR3 is TGTGCCAGCAGCATTAGCTTCCCCAGGGTGAACACTGAAGCTTTCTTT. Translating it yields CASSISFPRVNTEAFF.

This clone was detected a few times. The J gene is TRBJ2-7, the V gene TRBV28; D remains unclear. CDR1 and CDR2 (germline): MDHEN, SYDVKM. V dropped 2 bases and J dropped 6 bases, with 11 bases sitting between them. This CDR3 contains 13 residues. Here the CDR3 DNA reads TGTGCCAGCAGTTTACCCAGTTTCCCCGAGCAGTACTTC. Its protein product is CASSLPSFPEQYF.

V and J are TRBV9 and TRBJ1-4; 8 positions agree with TRBD1. The germline V gene has CDR1 SGDLS and CDR2 YYNGEE. Losses at the gene ends were 0 bases for V and 5 bases for J; bases not matched to a gene: 0. This CDR3 has 14 residues. CDR3 residues: CASSVGTGNEKLFF. Written as DNA, the CDR3 is TGTGCCAGCAGCGTAGGGACAGGGAATGAAAAACTGTTTTTT.

The chain employs TRBV7-2 and TRBJ2-5, with 11 bases aligning to TRBD2. This CDR3 spans 15 amino acids. Germline trimming cut 4 bases from V and 7 bases from J; bases unmatched to any gene: 8. From germline, CDR1 is SGHTA and CDR2 FQGNSA. The CDR3 DNA reads TGTGCCAGCAGCTCTTTACTAGCGGGAGCGGGGACCCAGTACTTC. Amino acid sequence: CASSSLLAGAGTQYF.

This clone was found a few times. The chain is built from TRBV29-1 and TRBJ2-4; 7 bases agree with TRBD1. The germline gives CDR1 SQVTM, CDR2 ANQGSEA. J lost 0 bases, V lost 8 bases, and 7 bases had no gene match. The CDR3 consists of 14 residues. Here the CDR3 reads CSPLGQVAKNIQYF. The CDR3 DNA is TGCAGCCCCCTCGGACAGGTAGCCAAAAACATTCAGTACTTC.

V is TRBV7-2 and J is TRBJ2-7, with D unclear. V lost 3 bases and J lost 6, with 12 bases in between. In germline, CDR1 is SGHTA, CDR2 FQGNSA. This CDR3 contains 13 residues. CDR3: CASSFAQASEQYF. In DNA form, the CDR3 reads TGTGCCAGCAGCTTCGCCCAGGCTTCCGAGCAGTACTTC.